Below, 31 T cell receptor beta chains from the same sample are listed, as sequenced in a study of blood T cell repertoires in COVID-19. The method was immunoSEQ multiplex PCR; TCRdb's version includes in-frame clones alone and lacks a portion of them. The sample yields a few hundred thousand clones, more than 80% seen once. Sequences were obtained from PBMCs or T cells enriched from blood (not recorded which). All receptors come from a man between 18 and 29 years old who had recovered from COVID-19.

The count of this clone is one. The chain uses TRBV7-2 and TRBJ2-1; tentatively, D is TRBD2 (6 bases). This CDR3 spans 14 amino acids. V lost 5 bases, J lost 4 bases, and 12 bases lay in between. Germline CDR1 SGHTA, CDR2 FQGNSA. CDR3 residues: CASSPGGFYNEQFF. The CDR3 coding sequence is TGTGCCAGCAGCCCCGGGGGTTTTTACAATGAGCAGTTCTTC.

The chain combines TRBV5-1 with TRBJ2-7; 7 nucleotides align to TRBD1. V shed 0 bases, J shed 5 bases, and the junction held 17 bases outside the gene matches. This CDR3 has 18 amino acids. Germline V CDR1 and CDR2: SGHRS, YFSETQ. The CDR3 protein is CASSLVGKGAFKADEQYF. CDR3 DNA sequence: TGCGCCAGCAGCTTGGTCGGTAAGGGGGCGTTTAAGGCTGACGAGCAGTACTTC.

The V gene is TRBV21-1, the J gene TRBJ2-7; TRBD1 is the table's D call and was not checked against the DNA. TRBV21-1 is described as a pseudogene. The CDR3 has 15 residues. CDR3 in amino acids: CASSKVGTGFNEQYF. The CDR3 region has the DNA TGTGCCAGCAGCAAAGTCGGGACAGGGTTTAACGAGCAGTACTTC.

Regarding this clone: The germline gene is not matched at one end of the junction; a read error may be the cause. CDR3 nucleotide sequence: TGTGTCAGCAGTCGACAGGGGTTGAACACTGAAGCTTTCTTT. This encodes CVSSRQGLNTEAFF. The chain uses TRBV2 and TRBJ1-1; TRBD1 agrees at 8 bases. The CDR3 covers 14 residues. Germline values: CDR1 SNHLY, CDR2 FYNNEI.

The V gene is TRBV24-1, the J gene TRBJ1-5; D ambiguous. The V gene lost 9 bases and the J gene lost 8 bases, with 13 bases spanning the gap. The germline V gene encodes CDR1 KGHDR and CDR2 SFDVKD. CDR3 length: 12 residues. DNA of the CDR3: TGTGCCACCGAGAAAGCGGCGGAGCCCCAGCATTTT. This encodes CATEKAAEPQHF.

The CDR3 region is CASSTRGGTGELFF. CDR3 coding DNA: TGTGCCAGTAGTACGCGGGGGGGCACCGGGGAGCTGTTTTTT. V usage is TRBV19 and J usage is TRBJ2-2; 9 bases agree with TRBD2. V gave up 4 bases and J gave up 4 bases; unmatched junction bases: 1. CDR1 is LNHDA and CDR2 is SQIVND in the germline V gene (reference sequence). The length of the CDR3 is 14 residues.

This chain uses TRBV7-3 with TRBJ1-1; D not resolved. CDR1 and CDR2 from the germline V gene are SGHTA and FQGTGA. The CDR3 loop spans 14 amino acids. Trimming took off 5 bases at V and 1 base at J, with 11 bases between the two ends. The CDR3 loop reads CASSPNHQNTEAFF. Here the CDR3 DNA reads TGTGCCAGCAGCCCTAATCACCAGAACACTGAAGCTTTCTTT.

This rearrangement joins TRBV5-1 to TRBJ1-6; the match to TRBD1 covers 7 bases. Trimming removed 4 bases from V and 1 base from J; junction bases left unmatched: 11. CDR1 SGHRS and CDR2 YFSETQ come from the germline V gene. CDR3 length: 18 residues. The CDR3 bases are TGCGCCAGCAGCGCCATGGAACAGGGGAGGTCCTATAATTCACCCCTCCACTTT. This sequence encodes CASSAMEQGRSYNSPLHF. Full variable domain (missing parts from reference TRBV5-1 and TRBJ1-6): KAGVTQTPRYLIKTRGQQVTLSCSPISGHRSVSWYQQTPGQGLQFLFEYFSETQRNKGNFPGRFSGRQFSNSRSEMNVSTLELGDSALYLCASSAMEQGRSYNSPLHFGNGTRLTVT.

Worth noting for this clone: The same CDR3 can be traced to other DNA sequences in this sample. The chain employs TRBV5-4 and TRBJ2-1, with D possibly TRBD2 on 6 matching bases. Germline CDR1 reads SGHNT; CDR2 reads YYREEE (reference sequence). Trimming removed 4 bases from V and 0 bases from J, with 11 bases in between. The CDR3 totals 15 residues. CDR3 bases: TGTGCCAGCAGCCCGGGACTTGGCTCCTACAATGAGCAGTTCTTC. Its protein is CASSPGLGSYNEQFF.

This rearrangement joins TRBV6-6 to TRBJ1-4; D is uncertain. Trimming left V 5 bases short and J 12 bases short, with 10 bases between. The germline gives CDR1 MNHNY, CDR2 SVGAGI (reference sequence). The CDR3 has 11 amino acids. The CDR3 DNA sequence: TGTGCCAGCAGTGGTTCACTGGAACTGTTTTTT. It translates to CASSGSLELFF.

This chain connects TRBV19 to TRBJ2-5; TRBD2 matches 7 bases. The V gene's germline CDR1 is LNHDA and CDR2 SQIVND (reference sequence). The CDR3 has 13 amino acids. V shed 3 bases, J shed 4 bases, and the junction held 2 bases outside the gene matches. CDR3 protein: CASSIGEGETQYF. In DNA, the CDR3 is TGTGCCAGTAGTATTGGGGAGGGAGAGACCCAGTACTTC.

V is TRBV11-2 and J is TRBJ2-5; D is unresolved. CDR3 length: 13 amino acids. V gave up 8 bases and J gave up 2 bases, with 12 bases separating them. The germline V gene has CDR1 SGHAT and CDR2 FQNNGV. DNA for the CDR3: TGTGCCAGCGGTATGGGCTTGCAAGAGACCCAGTACTTC. Translating it yields CASGMGLQETQYF.

The chain links TRBV5-1 to TRBJ2-1; D perhaps matches TRBD1 (6 bases). V dropped 4 bases and J dropped 0 bases, with 8 bases sitting between them. From germline, CDR1 is SGHRS and CDR2 YFSETQ. The CDR3 runs to 14 residues. The DNA for the CDR3 is TGCGCCAGCAGCAAGGGGGACTCCTACAATGAGCAGTTCTTC. Residues: CASSKGDSYNEQFF.

The V gene is TRBV6-5, the J gene TRBJ2-1; 9 bases are shared with TRBD1. The V gene end was trimmed by 1 base and the J gene end by 9 bases; junction bases not matched to a gene: 4. Germline CDR1 and CDR2: MNHEY and SVGAGI. This CDR3 is built from 14 residues. CDR3 protein: CASSYLGTGTEQFF. CDR3 sequence (DNA): TGTGCCAGCAGTTACTTGGGGACAGGGACTGAGCAGTTCTTC.

This clone was detected only a few times. This chain connects TRBV6-5 to TRBJ2-3, with D possibly being TRBD1 (5 bases). The CDR3 totals 12 residues. Germline CDR1 reads MNHEY; CDR2 reads SVGAGI. V lost 11 bases to trimming and J lost 7 bases, with 16 bases between them. CDR3 in DNA: TGTGCCTCCTCCCCAGGGTTACATACGCAGTATTTT. Translating gives CASSPGLHTQYF.

The chain recombines TRBV6-5 with TRBJ1-1; tentatively, D is TRBD1 (6 bases). The CDR3 has 15 amino acids. Germline V gene sequence: CDR1 MNHEY, CDR2 SVGAGI. V lost 6 bases, J lost 6 bases, and 20 bases lay in between. The CDR3 loop is CASRPPGIGGPEAFF. CDR3 in DNA: TGTGCCAGCAGACCCCCCGGGATAGGGGGACCTGAAGCTTTCTTT.

The V gene is TRBV6-5, the J gene TRBJ1-2; D unresolved. The length of the CDR3 is 14 residues. V was trimmed by 6 bases and J by 2 bases, leaving 13 bases between them. From germline, CDR1 is MNHEY and CDR2 SVGAGI. In DNA form, the CDR3 reads TGTGCCAGCAGCCCCGCGGAACGCAACTATGGCTACACCTTC. This sequence encodes CASSPAERNYGYTF.

This chain connects TRBV29-1 to TRBJ2-1, with D possibly matching TRBD2 (6 bases). Trimming stripped 4 bases from V and 5 bases from J, with 12 bases between. CDR1 is SQVTM and CDR2 is ANQGSEA in the germline V gene. This CDR3 has 13 residues. The chain's CDR3 is CSVGVSGNNEQFF. In DNA form, the CDR3 reads TGCAGCGTTGGGGTTAGCGGAAACAATGAGCAGTTCTTC.

This clone was found once. This sequence joins TRBV4-2 and TRBJ2-4; possible D gene TRBD2, 5 bases. The V end lost 1 base, the J end lost 1 base, and 11 bases lay between the germline ends. The germline gives CDR1 LGHNA, CDR2 YNFKEQ. The CDR3 has 16 amino acids. The CDR3 loop is CASSQVSGMAKNIQYF. The CDR3 DNA follows: TGTGCCAGCAGCCAAGTCTCCGGGATGGCCAAAAACATTCAGTACTTC.

The chain couples TRBV10-1 to TRBJ1-1, with TRBD1 matching over 7 bases. Unmatched junction bases numbered 5, after V lost 7 bases and J lost 0 bases. This CDR3 comprises 14 residues. Per the germline V gene, CDR1 is WNHNN and CDR2 is SYGVQD (reference sequence). The CDR3 spells CASKTGTVNTEAFF. Written as DNA, the CDR3 is TGCGCCAGCAAAACCGGGACAGTGAACACTGAAGCTTTCTTT.

V and J are TRBV19 and TRBJ1-5; 10 bases are a match to TRBD1. The germline CDR1 and CDR2 sequences are LNHDA and SQIVND (reference sequence). Unmatched junction bases numbered 7, after V lost 6 bases and J lost 5 bases. There are 15 residues in the CDR3. The CDR3 loop is CASSTGQGGYQPQHF. The CDR3 DNA reads TGTGCCAGTAGCACTGGACAGGGGGGGTATCAGCCCCAGCATTTT. Supplemented by reference TRBV19 and TRBJ1-5, the full variable domain reads DGGITQSPKYLFRKEGQNVTLSCEQNLNHDAMYWYRQDPGQGLRLIYYSQIVNDFQKGDIAEGYSVSREKKESFPLTVTSAQKNPTAFYLCASSTGQGGYQPQHFGDGTRLSIL.

This clone appeared once. CDR3 protein: CASTTGGQPQHF. CDR3 nucleotides: TGTGCCAGTACGACAGGGGGCCAGCCCCAGCATTTT. The chain recombines TRBV19 with TRBJ1-5; 10 nucleotides align to TRBD1. Germline V gene lookup returns CDR1 LNHDA and CDR2 SQIVND (reference sequence). J gave up 7 bases and V 7 bases, and 1 base lay outside the gene matches. The CDR3 has 12 residues.

The gene calls are TRBV5-1 and TRBJ1-6, with 8 bases fitting TRBD1. CDR1 SGHRS and CDR2 YFSETQ come from the germline V gene. Unmatched junction bases numbered 2, after V lost 0 bases and J lost 6 bases. There are 15 residues in the CDR3. CDR3 region: CASSLEQGVNSPLHF. In DNA, the CDR3 is TGCGCCAGCAGCTTGGAACAGGGGGTTAATTCACCCCTCCACTTT. Full variable domain (outside the CDR3, taken from reference TRBV5-1 and TRBJ1-6): KAGVTQTPRYLIKTRGQQVTLSCSPISGHRSVSWYQQTPGQGLQFLFEYFSETQRNKGNFPGRFSGRQFSNSRSEMNVSTLELGDSALYLCASSLEQGVNSPLHFGNGTRLTVT.

The chain recombines TRBV5-4 with TRBJ2-5, with D perhaps TRBD1 (6 bases). Germline assignment: CDR1 SGHNT and CDR2 YYREEE (reference sequence). V was shortened by 0 bases and J by 4 bases, with 13 bases between the two germline ends. The CDR3 is 15 amino acids. The CDR3 loop reads CASSLEGVLGETQYF. The CDR3 DNA reads TGTGCCAGCAGCTTGGAGGGGGTTCTCGGAGAGACCCAGTACTTC. Using reference TRBV5-4 and TRBJ2-5 for the parts outside the CDR3, the full variable domain is ETGVTQSPTHLIKTRGQQVTLRCSSQSGHNTVSWYQQALGQGPQFIFQYYREEENGRGNFPPRFSGLQFPNYSSELNVNALELDDSALYLCASSLEGVLGETQYFGPGTRLLVL.

The chain has TRBV6-5 and TRBJ2-7, with 10 bases identical to TRBD1. Germline trimming cut 2 bases from V and 7 bases from J; bases unmatched to any gene: 11. CDR1 and CDR2 (germline): MNHEY, SVGAGI. The CDR3 loop spans 16 amino acids. In DNA form, the CDR3 reads TGTGCCAGCAGTTACATAAAGGGGACAGGGGTGAGGGAGCAGTACTTC. Encoded protein: CASSYIKGTGVREQYF.

In this sample, this clone turned up once. The J gene is TRBJ2-3, the V gene TRBV10-2; 11 nucleotides line up with TRBD2. Germline V CDR1 and CDR2: WSHSY, SAAADI. With V trimmed by 6 bases and J by 5 bases, 10 bases remained unmatched. The CDR3 length is 16 residues. The CDR3 here is CASRDLAGGPGDTQYF. The CDR3, as DNA: TGCGCCAGCAGAGATTTAGCGGGAGGGCCGGGAGATACGCAGTATTTT.

This chain uses TRBV4-1 with TRBJ1-3; no definite D call. V dropped 4 bases and J dropped 4 bases, with 5 bases sitting between them. Germline values: CDR1 MGHRA, CDR2 YSYEKL. This CDR3 is built from 12 residues. In DNA form, the CDR3 reads TGCGCCAGCAGCCGCGAGGGAAACACCATATATTTT. Its protein product is CASSREGNTIYF.

V gene TRBV7-2 combines with J gene TRBJ2-1, with 7 bases lining up with TRBD2. Germline CDR1 reads SGHTA; CDR2 reads FQGNSA. The CDR3 runs to 16 residues. Unmatched junction bases numbered 6, after V lost 1 base and J lost 3 bases. This chain's CDR3 is CASSLDSSGLYNEQFF. The CDR3 coding sequence is TGTGCCAGCAGCTTAGACTCTAGCGGTCTCTACAATGAGCAGTTCTTC.

The chain is built from TRBV5-4 and TRBJ1-1, with 9 bases matching TRBD1. This CDR3 has 17 residues. The V and J ends lost 2 bases and 4 bases, in that order; junction bases with no gene match: 12. Germline CDR1 is SGHNT and CDR2 is YYREEE (reference sequence). CDR3 sequence: CASSFGGGTGSGTEAFF. The CDR3 DNA sequence: TGTGCCAGCAGCTTTGGGGGGGGGACAGGGTCTGGCACTGAAGCTTTCTTT.

Written as DNA, the CDR3 is TGTGCCAGCAGTTATTGGGCCAGTTCAGATACGCAGTATTTT. Encoded protein: CASSYWASSDTQYF. This chain joins TRBV6-2 or TRBV6-3 and TRBJ2-3; D unresolved. The CDR3 contains 14 residues. Germline lookup yields CDR1 MNHEY and CDR2 SVGEGT. V lost 3 bases and J lost 4, with 11 bases in between.

This sequence joins TRBV28 and TRBJ2-3; TRBD1 matches 9 bases. CDR3 length: 16 residues. The germline gives CDR1 MDHEN, CDR2 SYDVKM. With V trimmed by 5 bases and J by 7 bases, 13 bases remained unmatched. CDR3 residues: CASSLNPGTGRYTQYF. The CDR3 nucleotides read TGTGCCAGCAGTCTCAACCCCGGGACAGGGAGGTATACGCAGTATTTT.